This TCR beta chain was profiled in a study of preoperative IRX-2 immunotherapy in early breast cancer. V was shortened by 6 bases and J by 6 bases, with 12 bases between the two germline ends. This CDR3 is built from 13 residues. TCRdb's copy holds only in-frame clones and misses some; the assay was immunoSEQ multiplex PCR. This repertoire shows about 19,000 clones, 85% found once; its top ten account for about 1.2%. As to treatment: preoperative locoregional IRX-2 cytokine immunotherapy. This phase Ib study tested locoregional IRX-2 cytokine immunotherapy given before surgery. This material consisted of lymph node tissue, taken after IRX-2 immunotherapy. The chain employs TRBV23-1 and TRBJ1-3; D remains unclear. TRBV23-1 is designated an ORF whose function remains uncertain. The TCR sequence derives from a human donor with breast cancer. Written as DNA, the CDR3 is TGCGCCAGCAGCCAAGAGGTTTTAAACACCATATATTTT. This gives the protein CASSQEVLNTIYF.